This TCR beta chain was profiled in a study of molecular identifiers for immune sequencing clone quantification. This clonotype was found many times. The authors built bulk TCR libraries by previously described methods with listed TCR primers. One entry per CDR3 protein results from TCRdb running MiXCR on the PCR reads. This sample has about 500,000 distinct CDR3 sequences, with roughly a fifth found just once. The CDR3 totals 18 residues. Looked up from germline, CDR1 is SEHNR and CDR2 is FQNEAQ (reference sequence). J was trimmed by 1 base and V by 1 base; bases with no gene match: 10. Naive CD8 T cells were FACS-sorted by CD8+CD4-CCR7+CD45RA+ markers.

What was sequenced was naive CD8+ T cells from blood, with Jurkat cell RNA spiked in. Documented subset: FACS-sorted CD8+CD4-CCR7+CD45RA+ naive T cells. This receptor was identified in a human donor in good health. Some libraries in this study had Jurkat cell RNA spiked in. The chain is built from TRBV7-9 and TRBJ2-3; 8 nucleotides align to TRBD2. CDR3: CASSLEWSGGSGTDTQYF. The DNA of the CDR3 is TGTGCCAGCAGCTTAGAGTGGAGCGGGGGATCTGGCACAGATACGCAGTATTTT.